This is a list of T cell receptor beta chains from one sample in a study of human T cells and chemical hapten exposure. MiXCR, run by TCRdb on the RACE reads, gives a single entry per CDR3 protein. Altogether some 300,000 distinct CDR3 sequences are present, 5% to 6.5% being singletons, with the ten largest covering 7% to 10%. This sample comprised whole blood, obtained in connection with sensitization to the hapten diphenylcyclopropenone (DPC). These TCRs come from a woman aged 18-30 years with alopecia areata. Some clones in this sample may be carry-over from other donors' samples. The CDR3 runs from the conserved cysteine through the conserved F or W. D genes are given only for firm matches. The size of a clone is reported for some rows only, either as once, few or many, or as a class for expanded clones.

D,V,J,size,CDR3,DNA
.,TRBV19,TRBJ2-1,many,CASSPTMSDEQFF,TGTGCCAGTAGCCCCACTATGAGCGATGAGCAGTTCTTC
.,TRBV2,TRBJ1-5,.,CASSEASTGRPQHF,TGTGCCAGCAGTGAAGCATCCACAGGGCGACCCCAGCATTTT
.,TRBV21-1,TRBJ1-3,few,CASRPDRGGGKSSGNTIYF,TGTGCCAGCAGACCCGACAGAGGAGGTGGAAAGAGCTCTGGAAACACCATATATTTT
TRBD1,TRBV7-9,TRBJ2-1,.,CASSPTTGNNEQFF,TGTGCCAGCAGCCCAACGACAGGGAACAATGAGCAGTTCTTC
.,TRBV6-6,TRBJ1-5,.,CASSFLESDSNQPQHF,TGTGCCAGCAGTTTCCTTGAGAGCGATAGCAATCAGCCCCAGCATTTT
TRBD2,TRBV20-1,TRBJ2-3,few,CSARDSGGAVTDTQYF,TGCAGTGCTAGAGATAGCGGGGGGGCCGTGACAGATACGCAGTATTTT
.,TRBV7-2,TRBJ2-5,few,CASSPQIAQETQYF,TGTGCCAGCAGCCCACAAATAGCACAAGAGACCCAGTACTTC
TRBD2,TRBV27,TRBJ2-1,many,CAAGRGTYNEQFF,TGTGCCGCGGGGCGGGGGACCTACAATGAGCAGTTCTTC
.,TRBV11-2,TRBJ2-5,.,CASSQCGGLATQYF,TGTGCCAGCAGCCAATGTGGGGGGCTAGCGACCCAGTACTTC
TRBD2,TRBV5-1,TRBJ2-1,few,CASSLADPSWTSRHNTRNEQFF,TGCGCCAGCAGCTTGGCCGATCCATCCTGGACTAGCCGACACAATACGAGGAATGAGCAGTTCTTC
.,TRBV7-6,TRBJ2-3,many,CASSRARSGDTQYF,TGTGCCAGCAGCCGGGCCCGAAGTGGGGATACGCAGTATTTT
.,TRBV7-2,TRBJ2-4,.,CASSSSGPQNIQYF,TGTGCCAGCAGCTCCTCCGGGCCCCAAAACATTCAGTACTTC
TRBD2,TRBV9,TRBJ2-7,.,CASSQGTSSGERGEQYF,TGTGCCAGCAGCCAGGGTACCTCCAGCGGGGAGCGGGGCGAGCAGTACTTC
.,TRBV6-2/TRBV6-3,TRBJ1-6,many,CASKEEGNNSPLHF,TGTGCCAGCAAAGAAGAAGGAAATAATTCACCCCTCCACTTT
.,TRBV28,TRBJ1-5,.,CASSFRDRSNQPQHF,TGTGCCAGCAGTTTCAGGGATAGGAGCAATCAGCCCCAGCATTTT
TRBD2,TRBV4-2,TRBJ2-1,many,CASSGLAGAHSSYNEQFF,TGTGCCAGCAGCGGACTAGCGGGGGCCCACAGCTCCTACAATGAGCAGTTCTTC
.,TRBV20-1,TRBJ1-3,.,CSASGGNTIYF,TGCAGTGCTAGTGGAGGAAACACCATATATTTT
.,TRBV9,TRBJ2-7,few,CASSPWLGREQYF,TGTGCCAGCAGCCCCTGGCTGGGGAGGGAGCAGTACTTC
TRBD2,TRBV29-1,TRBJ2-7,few,CSVEELAGGNEYF,TGCAGCGTTGAGGAACTAGCGGGGGGGAACGAATACTTC
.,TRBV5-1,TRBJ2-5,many,CASSLRTGTPNQETQYF,TGCGCCAGCAGCTTGAGAACCGGGACACCAAACCAAGAGACCCAGTACTTC
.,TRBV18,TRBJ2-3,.,CASSPGDSHQDTQYF,TGTGCCAGCTCACCGGGCGACTCCCACCAAGATACGCAGTATTTT
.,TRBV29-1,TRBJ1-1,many,CSVAPRWDTEAFF,TGCAGCGTTGCCCCCAGATGGGACACTGAAGCTTTCTTT
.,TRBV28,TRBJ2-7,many,CASSLGRATYEQYF,TGTGCCAGCAGTTTAGGTAGGGCCACCTACGAGCAGTACTTC
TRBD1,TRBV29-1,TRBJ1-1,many,CSVEWSGGREAFF,TGCAGCGTTGAATGGTCAGGGGGCCGGGAAGCTTTCTTT
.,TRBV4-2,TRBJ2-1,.,CASSQGLFNEQFF,TGTGCCAGCAGCCAGGGACTCTTTAATGAGCAGTTCTTC
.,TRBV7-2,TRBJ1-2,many,CASSLVFGGDGYTF,TGTGCCAGCAGCTTAGTTTTCGGGGGCGATGGCTACACCTTC
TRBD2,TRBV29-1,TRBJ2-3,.,CSVGGGKEGTDTQYF,TGCAGCGTTGGGGGGGGGAAAGAGGGCACAGATACGCAGTATTTT
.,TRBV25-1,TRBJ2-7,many,CASSETGFLYEQYF,TGTGCCAGCAGTGAAACAGGGTTTCTCTACGAGCAGTACTTC
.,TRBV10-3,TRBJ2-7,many,CAISESSQGTTTYEQYF,TGTGCCATCAGTGAGTCGAGTCAGGGGACCACCACCTACGAGCAGTACTTC
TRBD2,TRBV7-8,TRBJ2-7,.,CASRQGPSGSPVYEQYF,TGTGCCAGCAGACAAGGGCCTAGCGGGTCCCCGGTCTACGAGCAGTACTTC
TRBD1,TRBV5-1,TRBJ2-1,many,CASKGQGRKFF,TGCGCCAGCAAGGGACAGGGGAGAAAGTTCTTC
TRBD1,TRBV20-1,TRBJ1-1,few,CSARIDGQDPNTEAFF,TGCAGTGCTAGAATCGACGGACAGGATCCGAACACTGAAGCTTTCTTT
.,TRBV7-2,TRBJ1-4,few,CASSTRAGEKLFF,TGTGCCAGCAGCACGCGGGCTGGGGAAAAACTGTTTTTT
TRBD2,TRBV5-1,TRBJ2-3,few,CASSFGLAGGPVRRSDTQYF,TGCGCCAGCAGCTTTGGACTAGCGGGGGGCCCAGTAAGGCGATCAGATACGCAGTATTTT
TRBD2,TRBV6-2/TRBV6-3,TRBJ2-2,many,CASSGTSATGELFF,TGTGCCAGCAGTGGCACTAGCGCGACCGGGGAGCTGTTTTTT
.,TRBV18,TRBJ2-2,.,CASSPWQGENTGELFF,TGTGCCAGCTCACCATGGCAGGGAGAGAACACCGGGGAGCTGTTTTTT
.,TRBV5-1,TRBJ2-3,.,CASSLGSPFYTDTQYF,TGCGCCAGCAGCTTGGGCAGCCCATTTTACACAGATACGCAGTATTTT
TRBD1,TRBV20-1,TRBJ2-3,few,CSARNDRGTDTQYF,TGCAGTGCTAGAAACGACAGGGGCACAGATACGCAGTATTTT
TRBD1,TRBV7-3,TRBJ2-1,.,CASSTDRGPYNEQFF,TGTGCCAGCAGCACTGACAGGGGGCCCTACAATGAGCAGTTCTTC
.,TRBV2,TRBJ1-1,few,CASSEGEAFF,TGTGCCAGCAGTGAGGGTGAAGCTTTCTTT
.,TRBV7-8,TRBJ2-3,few,CASSLRHPDTQYF,TGTGCCAGCAGCCTCCGGCACCCAGATACGCAGTATTTT
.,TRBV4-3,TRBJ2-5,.,CASSQERGAASETQYF,TGCGCCAGCAGCCAAGAACGGGGGGCGGCTTCGGAGACCCAGTACTTC
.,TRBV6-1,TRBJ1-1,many,CASSVPSGRGNTEAFF,TGTGCCAGCAGTGTACCTTCTGGGAGGGGAAACACTGAAGCTTTCTTT
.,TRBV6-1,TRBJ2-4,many,CASSEQWGFLAKNIQYF,TGTGCCAGCAGTGAGCAATGGGGGTTCCTAGCCAAAAACATTCAGTACTTC
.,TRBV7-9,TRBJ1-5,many,CASSRGEAGYQPQHF,TGTGCCAGCAGCCGGGGCGAGGCCGGTTATCAGCCCCAGCATTTT
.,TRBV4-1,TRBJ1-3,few,CASSLVFGGVSGNTIYF,TGCGCCAGCAGCCTTGTGTTCGGCGGGGTCTCTGGAAACACCATATATTTT
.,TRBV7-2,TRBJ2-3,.,CASSHNRVSSDTRYF,TGTGCCAGCAGCCATAACAGGGTCAGTTCAGATACGCGGTATTTT
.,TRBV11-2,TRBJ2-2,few,CASSLQAGTGELFF,TGTGCCAGCAGCTTACAGGCGGGCACCGGGGAGCTGTTTTTT
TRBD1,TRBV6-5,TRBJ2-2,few,CASGRDRGTGELFF,TGTGCCAGCGGACGCGACAGGGGCACCGGGGAGCTGTTTTTT
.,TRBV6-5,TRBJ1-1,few,CASSYSKGRGTEAFF,TGTGCCAGCAGTTACTCGAAGGGGAGAGGCACTGAAGCTTTCTTT
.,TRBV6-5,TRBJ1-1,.,CASSYTLGAEAFF,TGTGCCAGCAGTTATACCCTCGGCGCTGAAGCTTTCTTT
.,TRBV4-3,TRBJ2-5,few,CASSRGALYYQETQYF,TGCGCCAGCAGTCGGGGGGCCCTGTATTACCAAGAGACCCAGTACTTC